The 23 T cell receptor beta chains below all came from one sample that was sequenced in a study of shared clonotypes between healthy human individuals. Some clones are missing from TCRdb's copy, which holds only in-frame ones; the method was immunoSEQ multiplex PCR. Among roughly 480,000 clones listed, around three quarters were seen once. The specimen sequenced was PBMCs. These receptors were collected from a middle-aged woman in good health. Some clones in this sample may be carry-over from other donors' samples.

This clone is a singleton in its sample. The CDR3 DNA is TGTGCCATCAGTGAGTCCCAGGGGTCCTACAATGAGCAGTTCTTC. The encoded protein is CAISESQGSYNEQFF. The chain couples TRBV10-3 to TRBJ2-1; D may be TRBD1 (6 bases). Germline CDR1 ENHRY, CDR2 SYGVKD. This CDR3 comprises 15 residues. Trimming stripped 0 bases from V and 1 base from J, with 7 bases between.

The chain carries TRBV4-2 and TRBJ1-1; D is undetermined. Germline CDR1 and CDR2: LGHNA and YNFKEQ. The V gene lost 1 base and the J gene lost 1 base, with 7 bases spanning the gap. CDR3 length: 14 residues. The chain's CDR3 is CASSQAGSNTEAFF. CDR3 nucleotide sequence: TGTGCCAGCAGCCAAGCCGGGTCGAACACTGAAGCTTTCTTT.

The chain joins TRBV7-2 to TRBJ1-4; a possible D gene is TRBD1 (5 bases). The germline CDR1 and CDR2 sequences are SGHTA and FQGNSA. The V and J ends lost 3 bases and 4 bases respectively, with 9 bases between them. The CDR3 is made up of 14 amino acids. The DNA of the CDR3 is TGTGCCAGCAGCTTTTCAGGGCGTAATGAAAAACTGTTTTTT. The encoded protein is CASSFSGRNEKLFF.

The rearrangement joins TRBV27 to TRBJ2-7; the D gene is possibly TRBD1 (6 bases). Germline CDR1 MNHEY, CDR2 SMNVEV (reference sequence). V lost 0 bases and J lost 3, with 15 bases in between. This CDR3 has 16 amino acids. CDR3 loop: CASSLSPTGEYYEQYF. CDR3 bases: TGTGCCAGCAGTTTATCCCCGACAGGTGAATACTACGAGCAGTACTTC.

The CDR3 nucleotides read TGTGCCAGCAGCTTAGGGGTACAAGAGACCCAGTACTTC. This gives the protein CASSLGVQETQYF. J is TRBJ2-5 and V is TRBV7-2; D uncertain. Germline-derived CDR1 and CDR2 are SGHTA and FQGNSA. The CDR3 is 13 residues long. Trimming took off 1 base at V and 2 bases at J, with 5 bases between the two ends.

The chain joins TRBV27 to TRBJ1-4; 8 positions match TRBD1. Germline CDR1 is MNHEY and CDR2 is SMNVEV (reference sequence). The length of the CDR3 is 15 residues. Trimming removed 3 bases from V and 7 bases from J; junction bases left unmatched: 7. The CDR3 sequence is CASSFDYRGSEKLFF. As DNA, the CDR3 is TGTGCCAGCAGTTTCGACTACAGGGGGAGTGAAAAACTGTTTTTT.

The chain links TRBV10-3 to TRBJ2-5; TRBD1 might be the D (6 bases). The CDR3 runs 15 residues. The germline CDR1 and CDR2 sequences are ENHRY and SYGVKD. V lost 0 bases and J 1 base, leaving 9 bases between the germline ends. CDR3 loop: CAISESGRGQETQYF. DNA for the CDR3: TGTGCCATCAGTGAGTCCGGCAGGGGCCAAGAGACCCAGTACTTC.

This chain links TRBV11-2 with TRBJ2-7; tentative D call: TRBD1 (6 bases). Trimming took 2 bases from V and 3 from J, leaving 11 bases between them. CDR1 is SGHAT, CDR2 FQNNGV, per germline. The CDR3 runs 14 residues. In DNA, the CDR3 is TGTGCCAGCAGCTTAATCGGGACACGCTACGAGCAGTACTTC. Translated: CASSLIGTRYEQYF.

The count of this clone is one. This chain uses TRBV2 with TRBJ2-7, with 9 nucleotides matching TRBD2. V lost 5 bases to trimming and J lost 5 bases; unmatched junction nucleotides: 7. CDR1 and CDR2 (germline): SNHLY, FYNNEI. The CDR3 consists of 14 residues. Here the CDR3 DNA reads TGTGCCAGCAGTAAAGATCGACTAGCGGACGAGCAGTACTTC. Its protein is CASSKDRLADEQYF.

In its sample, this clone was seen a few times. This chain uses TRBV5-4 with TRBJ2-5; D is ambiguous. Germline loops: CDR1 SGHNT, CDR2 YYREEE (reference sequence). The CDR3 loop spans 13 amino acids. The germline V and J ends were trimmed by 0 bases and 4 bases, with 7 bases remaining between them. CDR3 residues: CASSLGALETQYF. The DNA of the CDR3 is TGTGCCAGCAGCTTGGGGGCCTTAGAGACCCAGTACTTC. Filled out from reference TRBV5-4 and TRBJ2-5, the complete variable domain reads ETGVTQSPTHLIKTRGQQVTLRCSSQSGHNTVSWYQQALGQGPQFIFQYYREEENGRGNFPPRFSGLQFPNYSSELNVNALELDDSALYLCASSLGALETQYFGPGTRLLVL.

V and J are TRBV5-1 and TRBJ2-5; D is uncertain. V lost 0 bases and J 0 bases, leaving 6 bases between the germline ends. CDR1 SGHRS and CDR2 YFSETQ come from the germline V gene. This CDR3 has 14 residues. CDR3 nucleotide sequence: TGCGCCAGCAGCTTGGTAGCATACCAAGAGACCCAGTACTTC. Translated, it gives CASSLVAYQETQYF.

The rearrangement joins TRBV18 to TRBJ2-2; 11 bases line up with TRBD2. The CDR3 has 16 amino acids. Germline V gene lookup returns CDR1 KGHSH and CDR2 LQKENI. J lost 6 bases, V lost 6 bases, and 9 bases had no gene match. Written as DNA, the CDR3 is TGTGCCAGCTCCCCGACTAGCGGGAAGTCGTCCGGGGAGCTGTTTTTT. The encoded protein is CASSPTSGKSSGELFF.

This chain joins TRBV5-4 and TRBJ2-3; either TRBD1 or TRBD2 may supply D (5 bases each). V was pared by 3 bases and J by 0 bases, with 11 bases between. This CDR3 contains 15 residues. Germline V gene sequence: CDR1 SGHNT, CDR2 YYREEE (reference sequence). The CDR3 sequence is CASSSGRPSTDTQYF. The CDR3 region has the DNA TGTGCCAGCAGCTCGGGACGGCCTAGCACAGATACGCAGTATTTT.

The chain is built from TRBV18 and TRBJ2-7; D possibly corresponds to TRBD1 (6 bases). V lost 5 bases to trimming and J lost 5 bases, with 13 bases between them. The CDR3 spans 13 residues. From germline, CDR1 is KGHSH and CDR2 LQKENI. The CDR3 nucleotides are TGTGCCAGCTCAGCCACAGGGATCAACGAGCAGTACTTC. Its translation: CASSATGINEQYF. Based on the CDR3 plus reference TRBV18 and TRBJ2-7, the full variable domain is NAGVMQNPRHLVRRRGQEARLRCSPMKGHSHVYWYRQLPEEGLKFMVYLQKENIIDESGMPKERFSAEFPKEGPSILRIQQVVRGDSAAYFCASSATGINEQYFGPGTRLTVT.

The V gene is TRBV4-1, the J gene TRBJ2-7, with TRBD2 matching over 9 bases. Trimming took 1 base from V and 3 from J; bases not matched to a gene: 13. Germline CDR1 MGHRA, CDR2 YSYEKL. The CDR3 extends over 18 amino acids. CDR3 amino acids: CASSQGVGSGSIVYEQYF. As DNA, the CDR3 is TGCGCCAGCAGCCAAGGAGTGGGTAGCGGGAGTATCGTCTACGAGCAGTACTTC.

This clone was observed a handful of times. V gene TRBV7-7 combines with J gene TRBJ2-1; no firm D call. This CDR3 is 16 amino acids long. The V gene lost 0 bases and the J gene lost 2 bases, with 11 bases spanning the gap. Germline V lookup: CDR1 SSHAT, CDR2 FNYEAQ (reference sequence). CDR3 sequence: CASSLAPAGPYNEQFF. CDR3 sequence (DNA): TGTGCCAGCAGCTTAGCACCAGCAGGCCCCTACAATGAGCAGTTCTTC.

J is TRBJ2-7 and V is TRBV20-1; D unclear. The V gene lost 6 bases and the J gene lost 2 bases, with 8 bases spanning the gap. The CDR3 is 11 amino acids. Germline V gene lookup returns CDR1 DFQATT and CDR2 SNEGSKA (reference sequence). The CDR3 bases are TGCAGTGCCCCTCATCCCTACGAGCAGTACTTC. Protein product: CSAPHPYEQYF.

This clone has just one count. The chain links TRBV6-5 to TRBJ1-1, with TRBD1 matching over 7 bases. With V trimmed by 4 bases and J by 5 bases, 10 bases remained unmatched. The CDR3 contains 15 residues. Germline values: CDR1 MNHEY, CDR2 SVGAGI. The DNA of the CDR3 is TGTGCCAGCAGTTCTCGACAGGGCGAGAAGACTGAAGCTTTCTTT. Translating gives CASSSRQGEKTEAFF.

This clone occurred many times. The CDR3 loop reads CASRSRTSEETQYF. DNA of the CDR3: TGTGCCAGCAGAAGTCGGACTAGCGAAGAGACCCAGTACTTC. The chain links TRBV6-1 to TRBJ2-5; 9 positions match TRBD2. Germline CDR1 reads MNHNS; CDR2 reads SASEGT. V dropped 6 bases and J dropped 3; count of bases not matched to a gene: 5. The CDR3 length is 14 residues.

CDR3 DNA: TGTGCCAGCAGTTTAGCTAGCCACTCCTACGAGCAGTACTTC. Translation: CASSLASHSYEQYF. This chain links TRBV28 with TRBJ2-7, with D perhaps matching TRBD2 (5 bases). CDR3 length: 14 residues. Germline CDR1 is MDHEN and CDR2 is SYDVKM. Trimming stripped 2 bases from V and 0 bases from J, with 8 bases between.

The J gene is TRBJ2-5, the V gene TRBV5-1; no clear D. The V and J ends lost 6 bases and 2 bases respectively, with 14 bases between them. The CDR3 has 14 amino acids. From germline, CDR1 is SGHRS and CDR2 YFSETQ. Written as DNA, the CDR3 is TGCGCCAGCAAAATGGTCCAGGCTCAAGAGACCCAGTACTTC. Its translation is CASKMVQAQETQYF.

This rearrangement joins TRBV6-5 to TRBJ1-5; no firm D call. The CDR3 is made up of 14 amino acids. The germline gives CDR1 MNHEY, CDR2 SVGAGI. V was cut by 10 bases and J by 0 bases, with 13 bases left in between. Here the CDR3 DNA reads TGTGCCACATCTCTACAAAATAGCAATCAGCCCCAGCATTTT. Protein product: CATSLQNSNQPQHF.

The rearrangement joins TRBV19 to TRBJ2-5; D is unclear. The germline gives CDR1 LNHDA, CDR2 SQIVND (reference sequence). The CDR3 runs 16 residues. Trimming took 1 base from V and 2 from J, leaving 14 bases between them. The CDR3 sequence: CASSIVFRSLQETQYF. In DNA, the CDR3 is TGTGCCAGTAGTATAGTCTTCCGCAGCCTACAAGAGACCCAGTACTTC.